Listed below are T cell receptor beta chains from one sample, sequenced in a study of shared clonotypes between healthy human individuals. Assay: immunoSEQ multiplex PCR; the TCRdb copy retains only in-frame clones and omits some. This table has approximately 600,000 clones, roughly 96% appearing once. The sample consisted of naive CD8+ T cells sorted from blood. The receptors come from a woman in her 30s in good health. Both conserved end residues are part of each CDR3.

TRBJ1-1 TRBV27 CASSLGGALTEAFF
TRBJ2-7 TRBV6-1 CASDLLANEQYF
TRBJ2-7 TRBV2 CASSEGRLSYEQYF
TRBJ2-7 TRBV7-9 CASSSSGSYPYEQYF
TRBJ2-7 TRBV27 CASSLSPQRKGEQYF
TRBJ2-3 TRBV7-8 CASSFLTRFATTDTQYF
TRBJ2-1 TRBV27 CASNFGLGRTEQFF
TRBJ1-1 TRBV19 CASSNGTLGAFF
TRBJ2-1 TRBV27 CASSSGPGYNEQFF
TRBJ2-7 TRBV7-8 CASSQTSGRARYEQYF
TRBJ2-1 TRBV29-1 CSVVGQISSYNEQFF
TRBJ2-5 TRBV2 CASSEAREQYF
TRBJ1-1 TRBV7-8 CASSLRTVNTEAFF